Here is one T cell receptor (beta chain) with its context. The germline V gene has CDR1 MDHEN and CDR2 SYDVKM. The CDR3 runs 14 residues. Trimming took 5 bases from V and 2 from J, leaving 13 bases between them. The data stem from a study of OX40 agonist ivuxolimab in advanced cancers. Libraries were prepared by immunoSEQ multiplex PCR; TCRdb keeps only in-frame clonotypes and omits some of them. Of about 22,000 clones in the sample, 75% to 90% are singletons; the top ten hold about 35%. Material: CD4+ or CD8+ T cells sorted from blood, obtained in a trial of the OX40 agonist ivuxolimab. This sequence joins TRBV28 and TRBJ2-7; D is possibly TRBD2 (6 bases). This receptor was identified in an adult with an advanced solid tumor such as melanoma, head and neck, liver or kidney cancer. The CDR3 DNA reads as TGTGCCAGCAGTCTGGGGGGAGCCCCCTACGAGCAGTACTTC. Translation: CASSLGGAPYEQYF.